This paragraph reports one TCR beta chain. These data come from a study of blood T cell repertoires in COVID-19. Study in general: The study drew acute and convalescent COVID-19 samples from the United States, Italy and Spain. In each case, the material was cDNA or gDNA derived from T cells, B-cell-depleted T cells, or PBMCs.

Original processing notes: Reference gene primer amplification gave estimated nucleated cell counts. Here immunoSEQ multiplex PCR was the method, and the copy in TCRdb shows in-frame clones only, minus some. V and J calls and clone size are given by that table; D and trimming were obtained from the DNA. The sample holds 250,000 to 300,000 clones, around 91% seen once. V lost 3 bases, J lost 5 bases, and 8 bases stayed unmatched. The CDR3 runs to 16 residues. Germline V gene lookup returns CDR1 SQVTM and CDR2 ANQGSEA. The V and J genes are TRBV29-1 and TRBJ2-2; 11 bases map to TRBD2. The sequence derives from a woman in her sixties or seventies with acute or convalescent COVID-19. Sequencing used peripheral blood. The CDR3 bases are TGCAGCGTTGAGGGACTAGCGGACGCGAGGACCGGGGAGCTGTTTTTT. Its translation is CSVEGLADARTGELFF.